This T cell receptor beta chain was observed in a study of blood T cell repertoires in COVID-19. Study context: Samples taken during acute and convalescent COVID-19 were collected in the United States, Italy and Spain.

Here immunoSEQ multiplex PCR was the method, and the copy in TCRdb shows in-frame clones only, minus some. The sample shows around 300,000 clones, 85% of them seen only once. The CDR3 totals 13 residues. Germline V lookup: CDR1 MNHEY, CDR2 SMNVEV (reference sequence). V lost 3 bases and J 1 base, leaving 6 bases between the germline ends. The sequence was obtained from a woman aged 50 to 65 with active or convalescent COVID-19. The gene calls are TRBV27 and TRBJ1-1; D uncertain. What was sequenced was peripheral blood. The CDR3, as DNA: TGTGCCAGCAGTTTCGGCGGGAACACTGAAGCTTTCTTT. Translated: CASSFGGNTEAFF.